This is a list of T cell receptor beta chains from one sample in a study of CD8+ T cells in alopecia areata. Assay: immunoSEQ multiplex PCR; the TCRdb copy retains only in-frame clones and omits some. The table shows approximately 150,000 clones, with about 60% occurring only once. Sequencing used CD4+ T cells sorted from blood. Source of these receptors: a human donor in good health. Both conserved end residues are part of each CDR3. A D gene is named only where the DNA matches it firmly. Rows may omit the clone size; those that give it use once, few, many or a size class.

abundance	d_gene	v_gene	len	j_gene	CDR3nt	CDR3aa
.	.	TRBV2	12	TRBJ1-2	TGTGCCAGCACTGCGGAGGAGGATGGCTACACCTTC	CASTAEEDGYTF
.	.	TRBV7-8	13	TRBJ2-5	TGTGCCAGCCGGGATCGATTTCAAGAGACCCAGTACTTC	CASRDRFQETQYF
.	TRBD1	TRBV7-2	16	TRBJ1-1	TGTGCCAGCAGCGCCCGAGGGACAGGCATTAACACTGAAGCTTTCTTT	CASSARGTGINTEAFF
many	.	TRBV28	12	TRBJ2-7	TGTGCCAGCCTCGGTCAGGGTGGCGAGCAGTACTTC	CASLGQGGEQYF
.	.	TRBV15	12	TRBJ2-5	TGTGCCACCAGCAGAGATCGGAAGACCCAGTACTTC	CATSRDRKTQYF
.	.	TRBV30	11	TRBJ1-1	TGTGCCTGGAGTGTAGGGGGAGTTGCTTTCTTT	CAWSVGGVAFF
few	.	TRBV4-1	17	TRBJ2-6	TGCGCCAGCAGCCAAGTAGCCCCGGGGGCTGGGGCCAACGTCCTGACTTTC	CASSQVAPGAGANVLTF
.	.	TRBV5-1	14	TRBJ2-5	TGCGCCAGCAGCATGAATTCGGCCCAAGAGACCCAGTACTTC	CASSMNSAQETQYF
.	.	TRBV19	11	TRBJ1-2	TGTGCCAGCCAGGACCTTAGGGGCTACACCTTC	CASQDLRGYTF
.	TRBD2	TRBV6-5	14	TRBJ2-7	TGTGCCAGCAGTTTGGGACTAGCGGGGCGAGAGCAGTACTTC	CASSLGLAGREQYF
.	TRBD2	TRBV29-1	18	TRBJ2-4	TGCAGCGTTGTGTCCTTTCTAGCGGGAGGACTAGCCAAAAACATTCAGTACTTC	CSVVSFLAGGLAKNIQYF
.	TRBD1	TRBV5-1	15	TRBJ2-1	TGCGCCAGCAGCATAGGGACAGGGGGCTTCGATGAGCAGTTCTTC	CASSIGTGGFDEQFF
.	.	TRBV7-2	13	TRBJ2-3	TGTGCCAGCAGCCGGAAGGAACGGGGACCGCAGTATTTT	CASSRKERGPQYF
.	TRBD2	TRBV6-1	15	TRBJ2-1	TGTGCCAGCAGAGGACTAGCGGGATTCTACAATGAGCAGTTCTTC	CASRGLAGFYNEQFF
few	.	TRBV29-1	15	TRBJ2-7	TGCAGCGTTGAAGATCGGGACACAACCCTCTACGAGCAGTACTTC	CSVEDRDTTLYEQYF
.	.	TRBV29-1	13	TRBJ2-7	TGCAGCGTTGTGGGGGGGCAGACCTACGAGCAGTACTTC	CSVVGGQTYEQYF
few	TRBD1	TRBV28	17	TRBJ2-7	TGTGCCAGCAGTTTCCTCTCCGACAGGGTATTTCCCTACGAGCAGTACTTC	CASSFLSDRVFPYEQYF
.	.	TRBV29-1	13	TRBJ2-1	TGCAGCGTTGACCGACTAGAGTTGAATGAGCAGTTCTTC	CSVDRLELNEQFF
few	.	TRBV29-1	12	TRBJ2-4	TGCAGCGTGTCTCTAGCCAAAAACATTCAGTACTTC	CSVSLAKNIQYF
.	.	TRBV29-1	16	TRBJ2-6	TGCAGCGCGAGGGACGGAGTGAGCTCTGGGGCCAACGTCCTGACTTTC	CSARDGVSSGANVLTF
.	TRBD2	TRBV6-6	13	TRBJ2-7	TGTGCCAGTGCTCTAGCGGGAGGAATAGAGCAGTACTTC	CASALAGGIEQYF
few	TRBD2	TRBV5-6	16	TRBJ2-7	TGTGCCAGCACCCTTGACGGGACTAGCGGAATCTACGAGCAGTACTTC	CASTLDGTSGIYEQYF
.	.	TRBV12-5	13	TRBJ1-1	TGTGCTAGTGAGTGGACAGTGAACACTGAAGCTTTCTTT	CASEWTVNTEAFF
.	.	TRBV6-5	13	TRBJ1-2	TGTGCCAGCAGTAGGACAGCGAACTATGGCTACACCTTC	CASSRTANYGYTF
few	.	TRBV9	14	TRBJ1-3	TGTGCCAGCACCCTCGACCGGATTGGAAACACCATATATTTT	CASTLDRIGNTIYF
few	TRBD1	TRBV11-2	16	TRBJ1-5	TGTGCCAGCAGCTTAGGTGTACAGGGGGCCACTCAGCCCCAGCATTTT	CASSLGVQGATQPQHF
.	.	TRBV9	14	TRBJ1-3	TGTGCCAGCAGCCAAGGGTCCTCTGGAAACACCATATATTTT	CASSQGSSGNTIYF
few	TRBD2	TRBV11-2	15	TRBJ2-3	TGTGCCAGCAGCTTAGGCGGGAGGCCCACAGATACGCAGTATTTT	CASSLGGRPTDTQYF
few	.	TRBV30	13	TRBJ1-1	TGTGCCTGGAGTGGAGGCTGGGGCACTGAAGCTTTCTTT	CAWSGGWGTEAFF
.	.	TRBV10-3	12	TRBJ2-7	TGTGCCGTCGGACAGAGCTCCTACGAGCAGTACTTC	CAVGQSSYEQYF
few	.	TRBV11-2	13	TRBJ2-7	TGTGCCAGCAGCTTGGGGGTTTCCTACGAGCAGTACTTC	CASSLGVSYEQYF
.	.	TRBV20-1	11	TRBJ1-2	TGCAGTCTGGAGATCGACTATGGCTACACCTTC	CSLEIDYGYTF
few	.	TRBV7-2	15	TRBJ2-1	TGTGCCAGCAGCTTAGAAGGTCGTAGCATCAATGAGCAGTTCTTC	CASSLEGRSINEQFF
few	TRBD1	TRBV5-6	16	TRBJ2-7	TGTGCCAGCAGCCCTGGGGTTCCGGGACAGGCTTACGAGCAGTACTTC	CASSPGVPGQAYEQYF
.	TRBD1	TRBV7-8	12	TRBJ2-7	TGTGCCAGCAGCCTAATGGACAGGATCCAGTACTTC	CASSLMDRIQYF
.	TRBD1	TRBV5-1	15	TRBJ1-1	TGCGCCAGCAGCACCCGGACAGGGCCGAACACTGAAGCTTTCTTT	CASSTRTGPNTEAFF
.	TRBD2	TRBV29-1	13	TRBJ2-5	TGCAGCGTTGGGGTAGCGGGACCAGAGACCCAGTACTTC	CSVGVAGPETQYF
.	TRBD2	TRBV14	17	TRBJ2-3	TGTGCCAGCAGCCCAAAACAGCGGGAGGGCCGGGGAGATACGCAGTATTTT	CASSPKQREGRGDTQYF
.	TRBD2	TRBV7-3	17	TRBJ2-5	TGTGCCAGCAGCGCCGGGACTAGCGGGAGTAGGGGGGAGACCCAGTACTTC	CASSAGTSGSRGETQYF
.	.	TRBV29-1	13	TRBJ1-2	TGCAGCGTTGAATATCCGGGGTTGAATGGCTACACCTTC	CSVEYPGLNGYTF
few	.	TRBV6-1	16	TRBJ2-1	TGTGCCAGCAGTGAAACTTTCTGGGGACTGCATCTCGGGCAGTTCTTC	CASSETFWGLHLGQFF
.	.	TRBV29-1	17	TRBJ2-5	TGCAGCGCGTTGAAAAGCCAGGGACGGTCCCCGCTTCGGACCCAGTACTTC	CSALKSQGRSPLRTQYF
.	.	TRBV30	13	TRBJ2-4	TGTGCCTGGAGTGTACGGGCCCCGGCCATTCAGTACTTC	CAWSVRAPAIQYF
once	TRBD1	TRBV29-1	14	TRBJ2-5	TGCAGCGTTGAAGACCGGGACAGCCAAGAGACCCAGTACTTC	CSVEDRDSQETQYF
.	TRBD1	TRBV5-1	14	TRBJ1-1	TGCGCCAGCAGCCCAACTTATCGACAGGGTGAAGCTTTCTTT	CASSPTYRQGEAFF
.	.	TRBV4-1	16	TRBJ2-1	TGCGCCAGCAGCCCCCCCTACAGAGGGCGCTACAATGAGCAGTTCTTC	CASSPPYRGRYNEQFF
few	.	TRBV29-1	11	TRBJ1-2	TGCAGCGTTGACAGTAGCTATGGCTACACCTTC	CSVDSSYGYTF
.	TRBD1	TRBV2	14	TRBJ1-1	TGTGCCAGCAGTGAAAGACAGGGGGGTACTGAAGCTTTCTTT	CASSERQGGTEAFF
.	.	TRBV28	13	TRBJ1-1	TGTGCCAGCAGTGTTCAGGGAAACACTGAAGCTTTCTTT	CASSVQGNTEAFF
.	TRBD1	TRBV18	16	TRBJ2-7	TGTGCCAGCTCACCCGACGGGACAGGGCGTCCCTACGAGCAGTACTTC	CASSPDGTGRPYEQYF
.	.	TRBV5-4	14	TRBJ2-1	TGTGCCAGCAGACCCCTTTTTGATGGTAATGAGCAGTTCTTC	CASRPLFDGNEQFF